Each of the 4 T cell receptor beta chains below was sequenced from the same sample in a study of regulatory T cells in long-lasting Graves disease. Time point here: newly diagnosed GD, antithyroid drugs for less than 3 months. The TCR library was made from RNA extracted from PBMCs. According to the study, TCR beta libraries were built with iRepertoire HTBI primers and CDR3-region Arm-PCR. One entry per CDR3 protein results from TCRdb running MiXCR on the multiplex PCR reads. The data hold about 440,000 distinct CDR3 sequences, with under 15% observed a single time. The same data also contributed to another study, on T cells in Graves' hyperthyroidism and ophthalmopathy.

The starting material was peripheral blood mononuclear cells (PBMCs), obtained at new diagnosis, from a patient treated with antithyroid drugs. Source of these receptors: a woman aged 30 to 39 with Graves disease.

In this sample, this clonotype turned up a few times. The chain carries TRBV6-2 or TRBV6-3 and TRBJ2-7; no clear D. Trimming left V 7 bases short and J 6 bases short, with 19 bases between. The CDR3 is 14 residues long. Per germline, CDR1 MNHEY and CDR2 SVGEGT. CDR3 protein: CASTPPPRMGEQYF. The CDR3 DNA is TGTGCCAGCACTCCGCCCCCCCGAATGGGCGAGCAGTACTTC.

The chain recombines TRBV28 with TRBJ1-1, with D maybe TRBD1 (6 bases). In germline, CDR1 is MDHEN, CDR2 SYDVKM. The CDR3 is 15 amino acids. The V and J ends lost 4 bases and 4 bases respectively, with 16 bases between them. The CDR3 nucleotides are TGTGCCAGCAGTTCCCAGGACAGAATACCCACTGAAGCTTTCTTT. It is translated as CASSSQDRIPTEAFF.

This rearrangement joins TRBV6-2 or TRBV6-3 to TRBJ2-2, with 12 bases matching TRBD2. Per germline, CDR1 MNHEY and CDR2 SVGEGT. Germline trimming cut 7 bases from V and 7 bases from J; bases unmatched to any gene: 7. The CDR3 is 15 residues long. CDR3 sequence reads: CASTSGRAGDGELFF. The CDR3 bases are TGTGCCAGCACTAGCGGGAGGGCCGGGGACGGGGAGCTGTTTTTT.

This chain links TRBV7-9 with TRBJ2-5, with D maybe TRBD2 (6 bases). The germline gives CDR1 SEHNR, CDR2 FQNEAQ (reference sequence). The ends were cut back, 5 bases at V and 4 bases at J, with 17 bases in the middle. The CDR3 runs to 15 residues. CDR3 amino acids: CASSTGTRGGETQYF. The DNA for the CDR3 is TGTGCCAGCAGCACCGGGACTCGCGGCGGAGAGACCCAGTACTTC. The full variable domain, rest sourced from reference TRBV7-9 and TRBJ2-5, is DTGVSQNPRHKITKRGQNVTFRCDPISEHNRLYWYRQTLGQGPEFLTYFQNEAQLEKSRLLSDRFSAERPKGSFSTLEIQRTEQGDSAMYLCASSTGTRGGETQYFGPGTRLLVL.